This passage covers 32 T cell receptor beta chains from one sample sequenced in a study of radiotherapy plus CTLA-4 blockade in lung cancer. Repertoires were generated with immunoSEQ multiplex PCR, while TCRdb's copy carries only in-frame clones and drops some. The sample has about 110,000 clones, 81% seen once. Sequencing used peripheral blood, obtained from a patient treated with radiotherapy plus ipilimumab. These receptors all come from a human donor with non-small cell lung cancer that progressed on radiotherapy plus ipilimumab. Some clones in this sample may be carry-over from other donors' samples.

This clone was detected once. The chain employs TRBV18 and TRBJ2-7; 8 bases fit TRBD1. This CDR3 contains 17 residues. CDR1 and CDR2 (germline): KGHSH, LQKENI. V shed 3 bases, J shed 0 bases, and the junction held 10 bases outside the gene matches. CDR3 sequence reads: CASSPQRGTGVSYEQYF. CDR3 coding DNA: TGTGCCAGCTCACCTCAAAGAGGGACAGGTGTCTCCTACGAGCAGTACTTC. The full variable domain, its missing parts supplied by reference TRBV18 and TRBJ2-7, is NAGVMQNPRHLVRRRGQEARLRCSPMKGHSHVYWYRQLPEEGLKFMVYLQKENIIDESGMPKERFSAEFPKEGPSILRIQQVVRGDSAAYFCASSPQRGTGVSYEQYFGPGTRLTVT.

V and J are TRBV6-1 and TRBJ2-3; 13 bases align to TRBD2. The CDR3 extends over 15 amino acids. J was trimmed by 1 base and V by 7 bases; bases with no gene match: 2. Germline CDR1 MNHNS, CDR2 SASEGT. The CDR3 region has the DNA TGTGCCAGCATTGGACTAGCGGGGGGCACAGATACGCAGTATTTT. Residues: CASIGLAGGTDTQYF.

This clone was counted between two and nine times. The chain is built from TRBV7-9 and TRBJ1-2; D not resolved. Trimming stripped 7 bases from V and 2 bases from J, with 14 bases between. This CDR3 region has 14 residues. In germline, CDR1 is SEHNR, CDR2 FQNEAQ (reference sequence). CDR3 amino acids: CASNNPARNYGYTF. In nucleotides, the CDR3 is TGTGCCAGCAACAATCCAGCCAGGAACTATGGCTACACCTTC.

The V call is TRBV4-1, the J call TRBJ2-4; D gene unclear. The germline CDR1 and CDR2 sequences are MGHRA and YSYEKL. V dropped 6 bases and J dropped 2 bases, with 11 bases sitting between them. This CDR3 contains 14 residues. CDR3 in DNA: TGCGCCAGCAGACCCGTACTGTCCAAAAACATTCAGTACTTC. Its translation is CASRPVLSKNIQYF.

CDR3 coding DNA: TGCGCCAGCAGCTTACAGGGGGCTGGTGGCTACACCTTC. Protein product: CASSLQGAGGYTF. This chain uses TRBV5-1 with TRBJ1-2; the match to TRBD1 covers 9 bases. Germline V lookup: CDR1 SGHRS, CDR2 YFSETQ. V shed 2 bases and J 7 bases; nucleotides not matched to a gene: 3. CDR3 size: 13 residues.

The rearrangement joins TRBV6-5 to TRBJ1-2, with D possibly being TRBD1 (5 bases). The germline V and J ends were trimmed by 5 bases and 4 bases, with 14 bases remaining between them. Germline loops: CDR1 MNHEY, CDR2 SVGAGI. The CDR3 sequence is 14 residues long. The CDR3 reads CASSEVTGFYGYTF. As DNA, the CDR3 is TGTGCCAGCAGTGAAGTCACAGGCTTCTATGGCTACACCTTC.

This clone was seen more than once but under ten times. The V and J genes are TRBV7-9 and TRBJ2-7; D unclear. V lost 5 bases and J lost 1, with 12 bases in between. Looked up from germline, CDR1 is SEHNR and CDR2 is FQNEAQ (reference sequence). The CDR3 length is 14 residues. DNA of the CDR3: TGTGCCAGCAGCCGCACACGCGGATCCTACGAGCAGTACTTC. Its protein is CASSRTRGSYEQYF.

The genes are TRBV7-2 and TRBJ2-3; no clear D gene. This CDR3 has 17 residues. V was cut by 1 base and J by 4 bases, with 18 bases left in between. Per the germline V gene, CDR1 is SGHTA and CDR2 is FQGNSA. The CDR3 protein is CASSLVFGRGSPDTQYF. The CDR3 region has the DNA TGTGCCAGCAGCTTAGTTTTCGGGCGCGGATCGCCAGATACGCAGTATTTT. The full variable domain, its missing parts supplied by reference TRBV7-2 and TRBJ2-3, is GAGVSQSPSNKVTEKGKDVELRCDPISGHTALYWYRQSLGQGLEFLIYFQGNSAPDKSGLPSDRFSAERTGGSVSTLTIQRTQQEDSAVYLCASSLVFGRGSPDTQYFGPGTRLTVL.

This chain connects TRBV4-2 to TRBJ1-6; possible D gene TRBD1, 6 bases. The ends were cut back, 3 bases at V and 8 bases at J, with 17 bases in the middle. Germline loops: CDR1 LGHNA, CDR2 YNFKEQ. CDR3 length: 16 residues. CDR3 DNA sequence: TGTGCCAGCAGCCACTCACCCCACAGGGTTGATTCACCCCTCCACTTT. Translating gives CASSHSPHRVDSPLHF.

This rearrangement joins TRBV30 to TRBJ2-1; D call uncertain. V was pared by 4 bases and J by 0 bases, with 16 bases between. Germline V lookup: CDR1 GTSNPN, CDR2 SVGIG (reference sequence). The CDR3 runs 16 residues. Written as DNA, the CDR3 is TGTGCCTGGACCGACCAGACCAGGCGCTCCTACAATGAGCAGTTCTTC. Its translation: CAWTDQTRRSYNEQFF.

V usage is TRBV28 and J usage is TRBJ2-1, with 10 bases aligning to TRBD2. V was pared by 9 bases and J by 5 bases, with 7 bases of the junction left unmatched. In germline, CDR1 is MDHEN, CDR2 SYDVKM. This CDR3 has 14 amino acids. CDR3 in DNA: TGTGCCAGTAAAAGCGGGGGGGCCGACAATGAGCAGTTCTTC. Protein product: CASKSGGADNEQFF.

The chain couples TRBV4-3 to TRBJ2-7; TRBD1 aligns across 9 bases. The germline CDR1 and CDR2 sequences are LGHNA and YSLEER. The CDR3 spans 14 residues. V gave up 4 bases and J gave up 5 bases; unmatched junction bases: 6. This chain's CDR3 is CASSPGRQGDEQYF. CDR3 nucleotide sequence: TGCGCCAGCAGCCCCGGTAGACAGGGGGACGAGCAGTACTTC.

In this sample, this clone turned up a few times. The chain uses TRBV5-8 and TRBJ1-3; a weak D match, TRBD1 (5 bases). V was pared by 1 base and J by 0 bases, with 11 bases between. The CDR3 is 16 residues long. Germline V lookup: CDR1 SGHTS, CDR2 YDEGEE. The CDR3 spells CASSLPADSSGNTIYF. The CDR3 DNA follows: TGTGCCAGCAGCTTGCCGGCCGACAGCTCTGGAAACACCATATATTTT.

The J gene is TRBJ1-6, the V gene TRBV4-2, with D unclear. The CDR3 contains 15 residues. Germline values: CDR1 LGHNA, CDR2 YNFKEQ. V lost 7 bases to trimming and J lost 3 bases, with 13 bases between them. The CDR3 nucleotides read TGTGCCAGCAACCCGCTCGGGGACTATAATTCACCCCTCCACTTT. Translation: CASNPLGDYNSPLHF.

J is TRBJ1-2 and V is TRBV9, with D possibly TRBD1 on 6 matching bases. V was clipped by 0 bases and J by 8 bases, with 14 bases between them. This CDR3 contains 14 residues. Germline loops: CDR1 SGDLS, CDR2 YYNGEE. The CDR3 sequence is CASSVAGGGLGYTF. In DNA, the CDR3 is TGTGCCAGCAGCGTAGCTGGAGGGGGTCTGGGCTACACCTTC.

For the CDR3, the DNA is TGCGCCAGCAGCCAAGAGACGGCCAGGGCCATCTACTATGGCTACACCTTC. This encodes CASSQETARAIYYGYTF. This chain joins TRBV4-3 and TRBJ1-2; maybe TRBD1 (5 bases). CDR3 length: 17 amino acids. Per the germline V gene, CDR1 is LGHNA and CDR2 is YSLEER. Trimming shortened V by 0 bases and J by 3 bases, and 17 bases separated the two germline ends.

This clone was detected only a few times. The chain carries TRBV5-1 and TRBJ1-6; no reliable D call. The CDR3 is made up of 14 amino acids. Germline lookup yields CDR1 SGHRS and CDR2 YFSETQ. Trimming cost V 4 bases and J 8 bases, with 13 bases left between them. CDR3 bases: TGCGCCAGCAGCCTGACGGTTAGGGATTCACCCCTCCACTTT. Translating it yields CASSLTVRDSPLHF.

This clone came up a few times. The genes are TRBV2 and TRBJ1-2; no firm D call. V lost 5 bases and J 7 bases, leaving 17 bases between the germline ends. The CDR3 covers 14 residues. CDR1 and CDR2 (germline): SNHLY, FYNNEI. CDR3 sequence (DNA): TGTGCCAGCAGTAGCCTCCCCGACCCTCCTGGCTACACCTTC. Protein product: CASSSLPDPPGYTF. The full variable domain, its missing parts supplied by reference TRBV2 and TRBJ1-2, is EPEVTQTPSHQVTQMGQEVILRCVPISNHLYFYWYRQILGQKVEFLVSFYNNEISEKSEIFDDQFSVERPDGSNFTLKIRSTKLEDSAMYFCASSSLPDPPGYTFGSGTRLTVV.

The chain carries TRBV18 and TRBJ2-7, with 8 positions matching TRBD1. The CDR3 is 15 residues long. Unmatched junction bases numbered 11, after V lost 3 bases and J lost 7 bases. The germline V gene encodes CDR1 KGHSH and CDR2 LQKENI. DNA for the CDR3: TGTGCCAGCTCACCGCCATGGCAGGGGGCGCGTGAGCAGTACTTC. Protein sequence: CASSPPWQGAREQYF.

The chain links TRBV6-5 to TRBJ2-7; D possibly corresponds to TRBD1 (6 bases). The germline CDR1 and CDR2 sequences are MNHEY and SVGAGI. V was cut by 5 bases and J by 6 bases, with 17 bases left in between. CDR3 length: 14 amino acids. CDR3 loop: CASSTTGYGREQYF. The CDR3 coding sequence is TGTGCCAGCAGTACTACAGGGTACGGTCGCGAGCAGTACTTC.

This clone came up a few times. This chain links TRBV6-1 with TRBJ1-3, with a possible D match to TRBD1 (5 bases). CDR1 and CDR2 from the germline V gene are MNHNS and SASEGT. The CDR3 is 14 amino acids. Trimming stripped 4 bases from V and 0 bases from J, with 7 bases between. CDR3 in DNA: TGTGCCAGCAGTGGGGGCATCTCTGGAAACACCATATATTTT. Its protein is CASSGGISGNTIYF.

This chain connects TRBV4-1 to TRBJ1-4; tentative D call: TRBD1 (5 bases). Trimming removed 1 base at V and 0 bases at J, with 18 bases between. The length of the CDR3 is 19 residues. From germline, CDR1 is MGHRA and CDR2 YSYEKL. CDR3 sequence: CASSQVPRRQRPTNEKLFF. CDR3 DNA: TGCGCCAGCAGCCAAGTCCCACGGAGACAGAGACCAACTAATGAAAAACTGTTTTTT.

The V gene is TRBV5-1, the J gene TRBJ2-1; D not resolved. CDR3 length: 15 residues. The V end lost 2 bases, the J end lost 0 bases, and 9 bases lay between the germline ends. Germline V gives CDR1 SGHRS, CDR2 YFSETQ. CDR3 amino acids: CASSFQAPSYNEQFF. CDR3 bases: TGCGCCAGCAGCTTCCAGGCACCCTCCTACAATGAGCAGTTCTTC.

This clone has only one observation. Here the CDR3 reads CASRLGTGTYTGELFF. Here the CDR3 DNA reads TGTGCCAGCAGGTTAGGGACCGGGACGTACACCGGGGAGCTGTTTTTT. The V call is TRBV5-4, the J call TRBJ2-2, with D perhaps being TRBD1 or TRBD2 (5 bases each). This CDR3 is built from 16 residues. Trimming took off 5 bases at V and 3 bases at J, with 17 bases between the two ends. Germline loops: CDR1 SGHNT, CDR2 YYREEE (reference sequence).

The CDR3 here is CASSPWGQDGYTF. The CDR3, as DNA: TGTGCCAGCTCACCATGGGGTCAAGATGGCTACACCTTC. The rearrangement joins TRBV18 to TRBJ1-2; D unresolved. Between the trimmed V and J ends, which lost 2 bases and 6 bases, there was a span of 10 bases. This CDR3 region has 13 residues. The germline V gene encodes CDR1 KGHSH and CDR2 LQKENI.

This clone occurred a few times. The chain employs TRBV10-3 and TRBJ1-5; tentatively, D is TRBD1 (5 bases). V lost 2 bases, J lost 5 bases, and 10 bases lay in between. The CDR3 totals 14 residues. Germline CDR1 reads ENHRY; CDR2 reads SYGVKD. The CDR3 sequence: CAISEQGSDQPQHF. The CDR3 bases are TGTGCCATCAGTGAGCAGGGAAGTGATCAGCCCCAGCATTTT.

For the CDR3, the DNA is TGTGCCAGCAGCGTCCGGGACAGGGGGACTATACACTATGGCTACACCTTC. Protein: CASSVRDRGTIHYGYTF. V gene TRBV7-6 combines with J gene TRBJ1-2, with TRBD1 matching over 11 bases. In germline, CDR1 is SGHVS, CDR2 FNYEAQ. The CDR3 is 17 amino acids. V trimming: 5 bases; J trimming: 3 bases; junction bases outside the gene matches: 11.

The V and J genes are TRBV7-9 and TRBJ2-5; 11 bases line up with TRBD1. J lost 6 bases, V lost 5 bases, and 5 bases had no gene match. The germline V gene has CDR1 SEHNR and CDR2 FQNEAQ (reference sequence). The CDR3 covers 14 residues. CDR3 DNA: TGTGCCAGCAGCCGGACAGGGGGCGCCAAGACCCAGTACTTC. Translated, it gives CASSRTGGAKTQYF.

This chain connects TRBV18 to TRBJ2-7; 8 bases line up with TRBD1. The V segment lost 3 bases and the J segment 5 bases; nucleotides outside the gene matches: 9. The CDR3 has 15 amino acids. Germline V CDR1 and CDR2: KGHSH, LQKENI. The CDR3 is CASSPLRGLINEQYF. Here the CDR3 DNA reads TGTGCCAGCTCACCCCTCAGGGGGCTCATTAACGAGCAGTACTTC.

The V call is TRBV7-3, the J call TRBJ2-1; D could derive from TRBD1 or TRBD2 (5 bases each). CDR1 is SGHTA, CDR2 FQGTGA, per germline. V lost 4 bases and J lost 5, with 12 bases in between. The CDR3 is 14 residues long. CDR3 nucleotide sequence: TGTGCCAGCAGCTCCTCCGGGGCGAACAATGAGCAGTTCTTC. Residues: CASSSSGANNEQFF.

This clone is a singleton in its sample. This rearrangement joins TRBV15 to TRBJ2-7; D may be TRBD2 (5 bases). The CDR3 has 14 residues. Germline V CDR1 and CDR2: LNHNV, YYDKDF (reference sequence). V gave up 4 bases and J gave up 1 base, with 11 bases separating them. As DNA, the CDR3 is TGTGCCACCAGCACGCGAGGGTCGTCCTACGAGCAGTACTTC. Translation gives CATSTRGSSYEQYF. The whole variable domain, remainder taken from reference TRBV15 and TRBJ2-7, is DAMVIQNPRYQVTQFGKPVTLSCSQTLNHNVMYWYQQKSSQAPKLLFHYYDKDFNNEADTPDNFQSRRPNTSFCFLDIRSPGLGDTAMYLCATSTRGSSYEQYFGPGTRLTVT.

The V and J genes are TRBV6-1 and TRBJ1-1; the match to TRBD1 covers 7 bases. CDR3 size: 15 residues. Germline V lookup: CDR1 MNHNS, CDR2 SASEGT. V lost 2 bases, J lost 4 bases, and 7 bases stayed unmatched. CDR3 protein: CASSELQGKGTEAFF. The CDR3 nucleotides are TGTGCCAGCAGTGAATTACAGGGGAAGGGCACTGAAGCTTTCTTT.